This TCR beta chain was retrieved from a study of Ad26.COV2.S vaccination and SARS-CoV-2 variants. Findings and caveats of the study: Whether participants received vaccine or placebo, their non-spike TCR breadth was similar. Total T cell responses were possibly underestimated by TCR breadth and depth analyses.

With 4 bases removed from V and 1 base from J, the gap between germline ends came to 19 bases. This CDR3 spans 17 amino acids. Germline CDR1 and CDR2: SGDLS and YYNGEE. Profiling relied on immunoSEQ multiplex PCR, and the TCRdb table lists in-frame clones only, not all of them. The repertoire holds 350,000 to 500,000 clones, over 75% seen once, with 9% to 15% in the top ten. The sample's treatment: about 20 received Ad26.COV2.S at low or high dose, single or two shots; about five received placebo; per-sample allocation not given. The investigators took samples on day 63 after the first vaccine or placebo injection. An Ad26 vector that expressed Wuhan-strain SARS-CoV-2 spike constituted the vaccine. The count of this clone is one. Its antigen is still unknown.

The chain employs TRBV9 and TRBJ2-3; D is unclear. The sequence came from a person between 18 and 65 years old who received the Ad26.COV2.S COVID-19 vaccine or a placebo. The source material was peripheral blood, sampled in a trial of Ad26.COV2.S vaccine versus placebo. The CDR3 DNA reads as TGTGCCAGCAGCCCCTCTGTCGGCGGCTTGGGCACAGATACGCAGTATTTT. It translates to CASSPSVGGLGTDTQYF.